These 5 T cell receptor beta chains were all obtained from the same sample, sequenced in a study of OX40 agonist ivuxolimab in advanced cancers. Method: immunoSEQ multiplex PCR; TCRdb's copy keeps in-frame clones and lacks some. This sample has some 95,000 clones, with about 91% found just once. The input for sequencing was CD4+ or CD8+ T cells sorted from blood, taken in a trial of the OX40 agonist ivuxolimab. Receptors were obtained from an adult with an advanced solid tumor such as melanoma, head and neck, liver or kidney cancer.

V usage is TRBV6-6 and J usage is TRBJ2-7; a possible D gene is TRBD2 (5 bases). There are 14 residues in the CDR3. Trimming shortened V by 0 bases and J by 7 bases, and 13 bases separated the two germline ends. The germline CDR1 and CDR2 sequences are MNHNY and SVGAGI (reference sequence). In DNA, the CDR3 is TGTGCCAGCAGTTACTCGCGAGGGAGCAGTGAGCAGTACTTC. Translating it yields CASSYSRGSSEQYF.

The rearrangement joins TRBV6-6 to TRBJ1-2; 8 bases agree with TRBD1. From germline, CDR1 is MNHNY and CDR2 SVGAGI (reference sequence). CDR3 size: 15 residues. V lost 5 bases, J lost 0 bases, and 5 bases stayed unmatched. The CDR3 region is CASSRPGGPNYGYTF. The CDR3 bases are TGTGCCAGCAGTAGGCCAGGGGGCCCTAACTATGGCTACACCTTC.

The chain recombines TRBV25-1 with TRBJ2-1; 8 positions match TRBD2. V was pared by 5 bases and J by 0 bases, with 0 bases of the junction left unmatched. Per the germline V gene, CDR1 is MGHDK and CDR2 is SYGVNS. The CDR3 totals 14 residues. For the CDR3, the DNA is TGTGCCAGCAGTACTAGCGGCTCCTACAATGAGCAGTTCTTC. This codes for CASSTSGSYNEQFF.

The CDR3 coding sequence is TGCGCCAGCAGTGAATCAGGGACCTATGGCTACACCTTC. Its protein product is CASSESGTYGYTF. This chain uses TRBV10-1 with TRBJ1-2; D might be TRBD1 (5 bases). The ends were cut back, 3 bases at V and 4 bases at J, with 9 bases in the middle. CDR3 size: 13 residues. Germline V gene lookup returns CDR1 WNHNN and CDR2 SYGVQD (reference sequence).

In regard to this clone: The sample carries other DNA sequences with the same CDR3. This rearrangement joins TRBV5-1 to TRBJ1-4; 10 bases line up with TRBD1. The junction had 1 base not matched to a gene; V was cut back by 2 bases and J by 6 bases. Germline CDR1 and CDR2: SGHRS and YFSETQ. This CDR3 comprises 14 residues. The CDR3 nucleotides are TGCGCCAGCAGCTTCGGGACAGGGGATGAAAAACTGTTTTTT. This gives the protein CASSFGTGDEKLFF. The whole variable domain, filled in from reference TRBV5-1 and TRBJ1-4, reads KAGVTQTPRYLIKTRGQQVTLSCSPISGHRSVSWYQQTPGQGLQFLFEYFSETQRNKGNFPGRFSGRQFSNSRSEMNVSTLELGDSALYLCASSFGTGDEKLFFGSGTQLSVL.